The 19 T cell receptor beta chains below all came from one sample that was sequenced in a study of cytomegalovirus exposure and HLA in healthy donors. Sequenced by immunoSEQ multiplex PCR; TCRdb stores in-frame clones only, minus some. The table has 120,000 or so clones, 89% seen once. Sample: PBMCs. Source of these receptors: a woman aged 18-35 years in good health and CMV-seronegative.

CDR3 amino acids: CASSLPPGDSRAGELFF. The CDR3 bases are TGTGCCAGCAGCTTGCCGCCTGGGGACAGCCGGGCCGGGGAGCTGTTTTTT. The V and J genes are TRBV5-4 and TRBJ2-2; TRBD1 aligns across 7 bases. Germline V gene data show CDR1 as SGHNT and CDR2 as YYREEE (reference sequence). V was pared by 1 base and J by 6 bases, with 12 bases of the junction left unmatched. This CDR3 is built from 17 residues. Supplemented by reference TRBV5-4 and TRBJ2-2, the full variable domain reads ETGVTQSPTHLIKTRGQQVTLRCSSQSGHNTVSWYQQALGQGPQFIFQYYREEENGRGNFPPRFSGLQFPNYSSELNVNALELDDSALYLCASSLPPGDSRAGELFFGEGSRLTVL.

This clone was seen a few times. The gene calls are TRBV9 and TRBJ1-1, with 10 bases that match TRBD1. The V and J ends lost 6 bases and 2 bases, in that order; junction bases with no gene match: 13. In germline, CDR1 is SGDLS, CDR2 YYNGEE. The length of the CDR3 is 17 residues. The CDR3 coding sequence is TGTGCCAGCATCTCGTATTGGGACAGGGGACGTAACACTGAAGCTTTCTTT. Translating it yields CASISYWDRGRNTEAFF. The full variable domain, rest sourced from reference TRBV9 and TRBJ1-1, is DSGVTQTPKHLITATGQRVTLRCSPRSGDLSVYWYQQSLDQGLQFLIQYYNGEERAKGNILERFSAQQFPDLHSELNLSSLELGDSALYFCASISYWDRGRNTEAFFGQGTRLTVV.

The V gene is TRBV19, the J gene TRBJ2-4; TRBD1 agrees at 9 bases. Germline values: CDR1 LNHDA, CDR2 SQIVND (reference sequence). V lost 9 bases, J lost 4 bases, and 10 bases stayed unmatched. CDR3 size: 15 residues. This CDR3 reads CASMGVDRGKNIQYF. The CDR3 region has the DNA TGTGCCAGCATGGGGGTTGACAGGGGGAAAAACATTCAGTACTTC.

This rearrangement joins TRBV9 to TRBJ2-3; 9 bases are a match to TRBD2. With V trimmed by 4 bases and J by 12 bases, 12 bases remained unmatched. The CDR3 is 14 residues long. Germline CDR1 is SGDLS and CDR2 is YYNGEE. The CDR3: CASSPSLAGPGQYF. DNA for the CDR3: TGTGCCAGCAGCCCGAGTCTAGCGGGGCCAGGTCAGTATTTT.

This clone has more than one count but fewer than ten. The chain couples TRBV7-9 to TRBJ1-5, with 7 bases lining up with TRBD1. CDR3 size: 13 residues. The germline V gene has CDR1 SEHNR and CDR2 FQNEAQ (reference sequence). V gave up 3 bases and J gave up 7 bases; unmatched junction bases: 3. This chain's CDR3 is CASSLTGLQPQHF. In nucleotides, the CDR3 is TGTGCCAGCAGCTTGACAGGGTTACAGCCCCAGCATTTT. Using reference TRBV7-9 and TRBJ1-5 for the parts outside the CDR3, the full variable domain is DTGVSQNPRHKITKRGQNVTFRCDPISEHNRLYWYRQTLGQGPEFLTYFQNEAQLEKSRLLSDRFSAERPKGSFSTLEIQRTEQGDSAMYLCASSLTGLQPQHFGDGTRLSIL.

This chain joins TRBV6-1 and TRBJ2-3, with a weak D call TRBD1 (6 bases). The CDR3 sequence is 15 residues long. Germline V lookup: CDR1 MNHNS, CDR2 SASEGT. The V and J ends lost 4 bases and 0 bases respectively, with 11 bases between them. This chain's CDR3 is CASSGGGASTDTQYF. The CDR3 DNA reads as TGTGCCAGCAGTGGAGGGGGAGCTAGCACAGATACGCAGTATTTT.

This clone was observed a handful of times. The rearrangement uses TRBV7-2 and TRBJ2-7, with TRBD1 matching 10 bases. Germline CDR1 is SGHTA and CDR2 is FQGNSA. V was clipped by 4 bases and J by 4 bases; unmatched bases: 1. This CDR3 is built from 13 residues. The CDR3 reads CASSWGQGYEQYF. The CDR3 bases are TGTGCCAGCAGCTGGGGACAGGGGTACGAGCAGTACTTC.

V and J are TRBV6-5 and TRBJ1-1; 8 bases fit TRBD1. Germline V lookup: CDR1 MNHEY, CDR2 SVGAGI. The CDR3 runs to 13 residues. After removal of 5 bases from V and 6 bases from J, the junction contained 5 bases not matched to a gene. The CDR3 coding sequence is TGTGCCAGCAGTCCCCAGACAGGGGCTGAAGCTTTCTTT. It yields the protein CASSPQTGAEAFF.

This rearrangement joins TRBV6-5 to TRBJ1-4, with D tentatively TRBD1 (6 bases). V shed 6 bases and J shed 6 bases, with 17 bases lying between them. The CDR3 extends over 15 amino acids. Looked up from germline, CDR1 is MNHEY and CDR2 is SVGAGI. As DNA, the CDR3 is TGTGCCAGCAGGGCACGGGGGGCCCATGATGAAAAACTGTTTTTT. It encodes CASRARGAHDEKLFF.

The J gene is TRBJ1-2, the V gene TRBV19, with D possibly TRBD1 on 5 matching bases. The germline V gene encodes CDR1 LNHDA and CDR2 SQIVND (reference sequence). This CDR3 is 14 amino acids long. The V end lost 8 bases, the J end lost 4 bases, and 17 bases lay between the germline ends. This CDR3 is CASSGGSDRYGYTF. The CDR3, as DNA: TGTGCCAGTTCCGGGGGGAGCGACCGCTATGGCTACACCTTC.

The chain couples TRBV6-5 to TRBJ2-3; D unresolved. The CDR3 spans 16 residues. CDR1 and CDR2 from the germline V gene are MNHEY and SVGAGI. V was shortened by 0 bases and J by 1 base, with 11 bases between the two germline ends. This CDR3 is CASSYSRTPGTDTQYF. CDR3 bases: TGTGCCAGCAGTTACTCGAGAACTCCCGGCACAGATACGCAGTATTTT.

This clone was recorded once. The chain is built from TRBV23-1 and TRBJ1-6, with 7 positions matching TRBD1. TRBV23-1 is marked as an open reading frame, function uncertain. The CDR3 runs to 18 residues. With V trimmed by 3 bases and J by 0 bases, 8 bases remained unmatched. CDR3 region: CASSHRGARSSYNSPLHF. CDR3 nucleotides: TGCGCCAGCAGTCACAGGGGGGCCCGAAGCTCCTATAATTCACCCCTCCACTTT.

The chain combines TRBV9 with TRBJ2-2, with D possibly TRBD1 on 5 matching bases. Germline lookup yields CDR1 SGDLS and CDR2 YYNGEE. The CDR3 has 16 amino acids. Trimming shortened V by 0 bases and J by 3 bases, and 12 bases separated the two germline ends. The CDR3 DNA reads as TGTGCCAGCAGCGTAGCAGGGTGGGTTGACACCGGGGAGCTGTTTTTT. Translating it yields CASSVAGWVDTGELFF.

J is TRBJ2-3 and V is TRBV5-4; D unclear. V lost 2 bases and J lost 6, with 4 bases in between. Germline assignment: CDR1 SGHNT and CDR2 YYREEE (reference sequence). The CDR3 sequence is 11 residues long. CDR3 DNA: TGTGCCAGCAGCTTAGCTGATACGCAGTATTTT. Translation gives CASSLADTQYF.

V is TRBV6-6 and J is TRBJ2-7; D possibly corresponds to TRBD1 (6 bases). The V gene lost 6 bases and the J gene lost 3 bases, with 15 bases spanning the gap. Looked up from germline, CDR1 is MNHNY and CDR2 is SVGAGI (reference sequence). The CDR3 consists of 14 residues. This CDR3 reads CASSLGQRYYEQYF. The DNA of the CDR3 is TGTGCCAGCAGCCTCGGACAGCGATACTACGAGCAGTACTTC.

V gene TRBV13 combines with J gene TRBJ2-7, with a possible D match to TRBD2 (5 bases). CDR1 PRHDT and CDR2 FYEKMQ come from the germline V gene (reference sequence). The CDR3 spans 16 residues. V was clipped by 5 bases and J by 6 bases, with 23 bases between them. The CDR3 spells CASSPWARGSMGEQYF. CDR3 DNA sequence: TGTGCCAGCAGCCCCTGGGCCCGAGGGTCCATGGGCGAGCAGTACTTC.

The rearrangement joins TRBV25-1 to TRBJ2-5; a possible D gene is TRBD2 (6 bases). There are 14 residues in the CDR3. Germline CDR1 and CDR2: MGHDK and SYGVNS. Between the trimmed V and J ends, which lost 4 bases and 5 bases, there was a span of 14 bases. CDR3 in DNA: TGTGCCAGCAGTGTTGCGGGGATTGTGGAGACCCAGTACTTC. Translation: CASSVAGIVETQYF.

The chain employs TRBV5-1 and TRBJ2-1; 8 nucleotides match TRBD1. The CDR3 is 16 residues long. V lost 4 bases to trimming and J lost 2 bases; unmatched junction nucleotides: 8. CDR1 SGHRS and CDR2 YFSETQ come from the germline V gene. This CDR3 reads CASSAQGAPPYNEQFF. CDR3 bases: TGCGCCAGCAGCGCTCAGGGGGCCCCCCCCTACAATGAGCAGTTCTTC.

The V gene is TRBV14, the J gene TRBJ1-3; D not resolved. Looked up from germline, CDR1 is SGHDN and CDR2 is FVKESK. Deletions cut 0 bases from V and 0 bases from J, with 6 bases between. The CDR3 sequence is 15 residues long. The CDR3 coding sequence is TGTGCCAGCAGCCAAGAATCAGGCTCTGGAAACACCATATATTTT. This encodes CASSQESGSGNTIYF. The full variable domain, in which reference TRBV14 and TRBJ1-3 provide the parts outside the CDR3, is EAGVTQFPSHSVIEKGQTVTLRCDPISGHDNLYWYRRVMGKEIKFLLHFVKESKQDESGMPNNRFLAERTGGTYSTLKVQPAELEDSGVYFCASSQESGSGNTIYFGEGSWLTVV.